Each of the 31 T cell receptor beta chains below was sequenced from the same sample in a study of vaccination effects on CD4 cells after COVID-19. The protocol was immunoSEQ multiplex PCR, while the TCRdb copy is restricted to in-frame clones and leaves out a portion. The sample records about 41,000 clones, more than 60% being singletons. These receptors are not linked to any known antigen. Prior to sequencing, the ViraFEST assay stimulated PBMC with viral peptide pools, which expanded the antigen-specific CD4+ T cells. Isolation of CD4+ T cells took place after approximately 10 days of culture. In the vaccine recipients, nucleocapsid antibodies were negative and there was no prior SARS-CoV-2 infection. The sample consisted of CD4+ T cells from PBMCs cultured with HCoV-OC43 spike peptides, taken before COVID-19 vaccination. Described subset: HCoV-OC43 spike overlapping peptide pool stimulation. These TCRs come from a human donor who received a COVID-19 vaccine.

J is TRBJ1-5 and V is TRBV6-2 or TRBV6-3; perhaps TRBD1 as D (6 bases). The CDR3 spans 14 residues. Trimming cost V 4 bases and J 5 bases, with 12 bases left between them. Germline values: CDR1 MNHEY, CDR2 SVGEGT. The CDR3 nucleotides read TGTGCCAGCAGTTTCAGGGGATGGGATCAGCCCCAGCATTTT. Its protein product is CASSFRGWDQPQHF.

The V and J genes are TRBV7-9 and TRBJ1-3; 7 nucleotides match TRBD1. V lost 5 bases and J lost 0; bases outside the gene matches: 10. CDR1 is SEHNR and CDR2 is FQNEAQ in the germline V gene (reference sequence). The CDR3 totals 17 residues. CDR3 sequence (DNA): TGTGCCAGCAGCGTGGGACAGCAATTACTCTCTGGAAACACCATATATTTT. Its protein product is CASSVGQQLLSGNTIYF.

The rearrangement links TRBV7-6 to TRBJ2-7, with unresolved D. CDR1 SGHVS and CDR2 FNYEAQ come from the germline V gene. The CDR3 loop spans 15 amino acids. V was cut by 2 bases and J by 4 bases, with 15 bases left in between. The CDR3 coding sequence is TGTGCCAGCAGCTTAAACGCAGGACGGCGATACGAGCAGTACTTC. Translation: CASSLNAGRRYEQYF.

This chain links TRBV7-9 with TRBJ2-7; perhaps TRBD1 as D (6 bases). The germline V gene encodes CDR1 SEHNR and CDR2 FQNEAQ (reference sequence). V was clipped by 2 bases and J by 5 bases, with 16 bases between them. This CDR3 is built from 15 residues. CDR3 coding DNA: TGTGCCAGCAGCTTAAACGCAGGGGCGATGAACGAGCAGTACTTC. Protein product: CASSLNAGAMNEQYF.

This sequence joins TRBV3-1 (or the pseudogene TRBV3-2) and TRBJ2-3, with 10 bases lining up with TRBD1. V gave up 0 bases and J gave up 4 bases; unmatched junction bases: 4. The CDR3 extends over 16 amino acids. CDR1 LGHDT and CDR2 YNNKEL come from the germline V gene (reference sequence). CDR3 amino acids: CASSQDPGQGSDTQYF. The CDR3 nucleotides read TGTGCCAGCAGCCAAGACCCGGGACAGGGGTCAGATACGCAGTATTTT.

V gene TRBV28 combines with J gene TRBJ2-2, with D unresolved. The CDR3 is 12 residues long. Between the trimmed V and J ends, which lost 5 bases and 6 bases, there was a span of 7 bases. CDR1 is MDHEN, CDR2 SYDVKM, per germline. The chain's CDR3 is CASSKLSGELFF. The CDR3 DNA sequence: TGTGCCAGCAGTAAACTCTCCGGGGAGCTGTTTTTT.

V and J are TRBV7-2 and TRBJ2-5; D gene uncertain. V dropped 4 bases and J dropped 1 base, with 16 bases sitting between them. The CDR3 spans 16 residues. The germline V gene encodes CDR1 SGHTA and CDR2 FQGNSA. The CDR3 DNA follows: TGTGCCAGCAGCTGGGGTCTAGGGCCGGTCCAAGAGACCCAGTACTTC. It codes for CASSWGLGPVQETQYF. Using reference TRBV7-2 and TRBJ2-5 for the parts outside the CDR3, the full variable domain is GAGVSQSPSNKVTEKGKDVELRCDPISGHTALYWYRQSLGQGLEFLIYFQGNSAPDKSGLPSDRFSAERTGGSVSTLTIQRTQQEDSAVYLCASSWGLGPVQETQYFGPGTRLLVL.

The chain employs TRBV30 and TRBJ1-1, with D possibly TRBD1 on 6 matching bases. Trimming shortened V by 0 bases and J by 11 bases, and 13 bases separated the two germline ends. CDR3 length: 12 amino acids. Looked up from germline, CDR1 is GTSNPN and CDR2 is SVGIG (reference sequence). CDR3 sequence: CAWSVPGRGAFF. The CDR3 nucleotides are TGTGCCTGGAGTGTGCCAGGGAGGGGGGCTTTCTTT.

The chain joins TRBV19 to TRBJ1-2; 7 bases align to TRBD1. The germline gives CDR1 LNHDA, CDR2 SQIVND (reference sequence). The CDR3 consists of 15 residues. V lost 5 bases to trimming and J lost 4 bases; unmatched junction nucleotides: 10. CDR3 region: CASSPPQTGSYGYTF. CDR3 nucleotides: TGTGCCAGTAGTCCACCCCAGACAGGGTCCTATGGCTACACCTTC. Drawing the rest from reference TRBV19 and TRBJ1-2, the complete variable domain is DGGITQSPKYLFRKEGQNVTLSCEQNLNHDAMYWYRQDPGQGLRLIYYSQIVNDFQKGDIAEGYSVSREKKESFPLTVTSAQKNPTAFYLCASSPPQTGSYGYTFGSGTRLTVV.

The chain combines TRBV5-1 with TRBJ1-4; the D is unclear. Germline V gene data show CDR1 as SGHRS and CDR2 as YFSETQ. The CDR3 consists of 13 residues. Trimming removed 0 bases at V and 5 bases at J, with 5 bases between. This CDR3 reads CASSLGRNEKLFF. Written as DNA, the CDR3 is TGCGCCAGCAGCTTGGGCCGGAATGAAAAACTGTTTTTT. The full variable domain, with the rest looked up from reference TRBV5-1 and TRBJ1-4, is KAGVTQTPRYLIKTRGQQVTLSCSPISGHRSVSWYQQTPGQGLQFLFEYFSETQRNKGNFPGRFSGRQFSNSRSEMNVSTLELGDSALYLCASSLGRNEKLFFGSGTQLSVL.

V usage is TRBV6-6 and J usage is TRBJ1-2, with a weak D call TRBD1 (6 bases). Germline-derived CDR1 and CDR2 are MNHNY and SVGAGI (reference sequence). The CDR3 has 17 amino acids. Trimming stripped 5 bases from V and 4 bases from J, with 23 bases between. The CDR3 DNA sequence: TGTGCCAGCAGTCCCCGGGACACCCACCGTGAGAGCTATGGCTACACCTTC. Protein sequence: CASSPRDTHRESYGYTF.

This rearrangement joins TRBV19 to TRBJ2-5, with D uncertain. V was trimmed by 1 base and J by 1 base, leaving 10 bases between them. Germline V CDR1 and CDR2: LNHDA, SQIVND (reference sequence). The CDR3 totals 15 residues. The chain's CDR3 is CASSIVGSLQETQYF. CDR3 DNA: TGTGCCAGTAGTATAGTCGGTAGCCTCCAAGAGACCCAGTACTTC.

The rearrangement joins TRBV25-1 to TRBJ1-1; D perhaps matches TRBD1 (6 bases). V lost 1 base and J lost 3, with 15 bases in between. Germline V gene sequence: CDR1 MGHDK, CDR2 SYGVNS. CDR3 length equals 16 residues. The CDR3 is CASSELGGRFDTEAFF. In nucleotides, the CDR3 is TGTGCCAGCAGTGAATTGGGGGGGCGCTTTGACACTGAAGCTTTCTTT.

The chain recombines TRBV27 with TRBJ1-6, with 7 bases matching TRBD1. Germline values: CDR1 MNHEY, CDR2 SMNVEV (reference sequence). There are 15 residues in the CDR3. V trimming: 2 bases; J trimming: 6 bases; junction bases outside the gene matches: 4. The CDR3 spells CASSLKGAGNSPLHF. CDR3 nucleotide sequence: TGTGCCAGCAGTTTAAAGGGGGCGGGTAATTCACCCCTCCACTTT.

As DNA, the CDR3 is TGTGCCAGCAGCAAACCAGGCAGCAACTATGGCTACACCTTC. It encodes CASSKPGSNYGYTF. The chain has TRBV21-1 and TRBJ1-2; no check of the table's D call, TRBD1, against the DNA was made. TRBV21-1 is given as a pseudogene. CDR3 length equals 14 residues.

V and J are TRBV3-1 (or the pseudogene TRBV3-2) and TRBJ1-6; the D is unclear. This CDR3 has 14 residues. Germline loops: CDR1 LGHDT, CDR2 YNNKEL (reference sequence). V dropped 4 bases and J dropped 10 bases, with 14 bases sitting between them. CDR3 sequence reads: CASSPGPLGSPLHF. Here the CDR3 DNA reads TGTGCCAGCAGCCCGGGCCCCCTCGGGTCACCCCTCCACTTT.

The gene calls are TRBV4-2 and TRBJ2-5; 7 positions agree with TRBD2. This CDR3 is 15 amino acids long. V lost 0 bases, J lost 5 bases, and 6 bases stayed unmatched. Germline V gene lookup returns CDR1 LGHNA and CDR2 YNFKEQ. The CDR3 loop reads CASSQDSGLGETQYF. CDR3 sequence (DNA): TGTGCCAGCAGCCAAGATAGCGGGTTAGGGGAGACCCAGTACTTC.

The chain combines TRBV7-9 with TRBJ1-2; 7 bases align to TRBD1. CDR1 is SEHNR and CDR2 is FQNEAQ in the germline V gene (reference sequence). This CDR3 is built from 14 residues. Trimming took 5 bases from V and 7 from J; bases not matched to a gene: 10. Here the CDR3 reads CASSPYRDSSGYTF. The DNA of the CDR3 is TGTGCCAGCAGCCCGTATCGGGACAGCTCTGGCTACACCTTC.

The CDR3 DNA sequence: TGTGCCAGCAGTTACGGGGCGGGAGTCTACGAGCAGTACTTC. Translation gives CASSYGAGVYEQYF. This chain uses TRBV6-5 with TRBJ2-7; 7 bases are shared with TRBD2. Trimming cost V 2 bases and J 3 bases; bases outside gene matches: 4. Germline assignment: CDR1 MNHEY and CDR2 SVGAGI. The CDR3 totals 14 residues.

In its sample, this clone was seen a few times. The CDR3 loop reads CASSYGQGGSFF. CDR3 sequence (DNA): TGTGCCAGCAGCTATGGACAGGGGGGGTCTTTCTTT. V gene TRBV7-2 combines with J gene TRBJ1-1, with 10 bases aligning to TRBD1. Germline V CDR1 and CDR2: SGHTA, FQGNSA. The CDR3 is 12 residues long. With 4 bases clipped from V and 12 bases from J, the junction kept 5 bases outside the gene matches.

This chain joins TRBV6-2 or TRBV6-3 and TRBJ1-1; D is unclear. V was cut by 4 bases and J by 4 bases, with 13 bases left in between. The CDR3 loop spans 14 amino acids. Germline V gene lookup returns CDR1 MNHEY and CDR2 SVGEGT. CDR3 residues: CASSLAPQSTEAFF. CDR3 nucleotides: TGTGCCAGCAGTTTGGCCCCCCAGAGCACTGAAGCTTTCTTT.

This rearrangement joins TRBV5-4 to TRBJ2-3; 9 bases align to TRBD2. The CDR3 is 17 amino acids. Germline V lookup: CDR1 SGHNT, CDR2 YYREEE (reference sequence). V lost 4 bases and J lost 6; bases outside the gene matches: 15. Here the CDR3 reads CASSLGTSLGRWDTQYF. The CDR3, as DNA: TGTGCCAGCAGCCTAGGGACTAGCTTGGGGAGGTGGGATACGCAGTATTTT.

This clone was seen more than once but under ten times. This sequence joins TRBV2 and TRBJ1-3, with D possibly being TRBD1 (5 bases). Germline CDR1 and CDR2: SNHLY and FYNNEI. V was trimmed by 6 bases and J by 8 bases, leaving 20 bases between them. This CDR3 region has 15 residues. CDR3 sequence: CASRPSTTGAHTIYF. As DNA, the CDR3 is TGTGCCAGCAGGCCCTCCACTACCGGGGCGCACACCATATATTTT.

Only a few counts were recorded for this clone. The chain carries TRBV2 and TRBJ2-2; TRBD1 matches 7 bases. This CDR3 has 15 residues. The V gene's germline CDR1 is SNHLY and CDR2 FYNNEI. V lost 5 bases to trimming and J lost 6 bases; unmatched junction nucleotides: 9. The CDR3 sequence is CASSLQGLRSGELFF. CDR3 bases: TGTGCCAGCAGTTTACAGGGGTTAAGGTCCGGGGAGCTGTTTTTT.

V and J are TRBV28 and TRBJ2-1; D is undetermined. CDR3 length equals 16 residues. The ends were cut back, 3 bases at V and 9 bases at J, with 21 bases in the middle. Germline assignment: CDR1 MDHEN and CDR2 SYDVKM. This CDR3 is CASSFSGKWLSGEQFF. The CDR3 DNA follows: TGTGCCAGCAGTTTTAGTGGGAAGTGGCTTAGTGGTGAGCAGTTCTTC.

The rearrangement joins TRBV6-4 to TRBJ2-2; no definite D call. Germline CDR1 reads MRHNA; CDR2 reads SNTAGT. Trimming stripped 6 bases from V and 5 bases from J, with 10 bases between. The CDR3 covers 13 residues. CDR3 loop: CASSSLATGELFF. CDR3 nucleotide sequence: TGTGCCAGCAGCTCTCTGGCGACCGGGGAGCTGTTTTTT.

The V call is TRBV5-6, the J call TRBJ2-7, with no clear D. The germline gives CDR1 SGHDT, CDR2 YYEEEE. The CDR3 loop spans 14 amino acids. Trimming left V 1 base short and J 0 bases short, with 8 bases between. The CDR3 nucleotides are TGTGCCAGCAGCTTGCAAGGTCTCTCCTACGAGCAGTACTTC. It codes for CASSLQGLSYEQYF.

The chain has TRBV6-2 or TRBV6-3 and TRBJ1-2; TRBD1 might be the D (5 bases). Trimming shortened V by 2 bases and J by 4 bases, and 8 bases separated the two germline ends. The germline CDR1 and CDR2 sequences are MNHEY and SVGEGT. The CDR3 runs to 13 residues. Written as DNA, the CDR3 is TGTGCCAGCAGTTACATCAGGGCCTATGGCTACACCTTC. Its translation is CASSYIRAYGYTF.

This clone qualifies as medium-sized. The chain uses TRBV11-2 and TRBJ1-6, with D perhaps TRBD1 (5 bases). CDR1 and CDR2 from the germline V gene are SGHAT and FQNNGV. This CDR3 has 15 residues. V was cut by 0 bases and J by 7 bases, with 10 bases left in between. This chain's CDR3 is CASSLDPGPNSPLHF. The CDR3 region has the DNA TGTGCCAGCAGCTTAGACCCGGGGCCGAATTCACCCCTCCACTTT. Full variable domain (outside the CDR3, taken from reference TRBV11-2 and TRBJ1-6): EAGVAQSPRYKIIEKRQSVAFWCNPISGHATLYWYQQILGQGPKLLIQFQNNGVVDDSQLPKDRFSAERLKGVDSTLKIQPAKLEDSAVYLCASSLDPGPNSPLHFGNGTRLTVT.

The chain joins TRBV6-6 to TRBJ1-3; 8 positions match TRBD1. This CDR3 has 16 amino acids. V dropped 2 bases and J dropped 0; count of bases not matched to a gene: 3. CDR1 and CDR2 (germline): MNHNY, SVGAGI (reference sequence). CDR3 in DNA: TGTGCCAGCAGTTACGGACAGGGCTTCTCTGGAAACACCATATATTTT. This translates into CASSYGQGFSGNTIYF.

The chain is built from TRBV2 and TRBJ1-2; maybe TRBD1 (5 bases). The germline gives CDR1 SNHLY, CDR2 FYNNEI. The CDR3 spans 16 residues. V gave up 2 bases and J gave up 4 bases, with 17 bases separating them. The CDR3 bases are TGTGCCAGCAGTGAACCGAGTAGCGGGACCAGCTATGGCTACACCTTC. It codes for CASSEPSSGTSYGYTF.